The entry below describes one TCR beta chain. Its antigen is not identified. V was trimmed by 6 bases and J by 7 bases, leaving 7 bases between them. This CDR3 has 10 residues. The germline V gene has CDR1 DFQATT and CDR2 SNEGSKA (reference sequence). This table comes from immunoSEQ multiplex PCR, and its TCRdb copy is limited to in-frame clones, with some not included. Among 80,000 or so clones listed, over 70% were seen once. These data come from a study of radiotherapy plus CTLA-4 blockade in lung cancer. Background on the study: Among patients, 15% to 20% showed objective responses, and over 30% had disease control.

Study conclusions and caveats: Blood-borne expansion of tumor-derived TCR clones followed radiotherapy plus ipilimumab.

This sequence was found in a human donor with non-small cell lung cancer who had a partial response to radiotherapy plus ipilimumab. Some clones in this sample may be carry-over from other donors' samples. The sample in question was peripheral blood, obtained from a patient treated with radiotherapy plus ipilimumab. The chain couples TRBV20-1 to TRBJ2-1; the D is unclear. DNA of the CDR3: TGCAGTGCATACAAGAATGAGCAGTTCTTC. It translates to CSAYKNEQFF.